The 12 T cell receptor beta chains presented below share a single source sample, sequenced in a study of blood T cell repertoires in COVID-19. Clones were sequenced by immunoSEQ multiplex PCR, and TCRdb holds only the in-frame ones, with some missing. The sample carries approximately 220,000 clones, about nine tenths recorded once. What was sequenced was peripheral blood. The receptors were sampled from a man aged 50-60 years with acute or convalescent COVID-19.

The chain combines TRBV18 with TRBJ2-2; TRBD1 might be the D (5 bases). The length of the CDR3 is 16 residues. The germline V gene has CDR1 KGHSH and CDR2 LQKENI. Trimming left V 3 bases short and J 0 bases short, with 11 bases between. The CDR3 nucleotides read TGTGCCAGCTCACCGCCCGTCAGGGCGAACACCGGGGAGCTGTTTTTT. The encoded protein is CASSPPVRANTGELFF.

The chain employs TRBV4-1 and TRBJ1-5; D may be TRBD1 (5 bases). This CDR3 is built from 17 residues. CDR1 MGHRA and CDR2 YSYEKL come from the germline V gene. V was trimmed by 4 bases and J by 0 bases, leaving 16 bases between them. Here the CDR3 DNA reads TGCGCCAGCAGCCCCCGAGGTTGGGGGGATAGCAATCAGCCCCAGCATTTT. This sequence encodes CASSPRGWGDSNQPQHF.

The genes are TRBV7-9 and TRBJ1-2, with D unclear. The germline V and J ends were trimmed by 5 bases and 8 bases, with 12 bases remaining between them. Germline values: CDR1 SEHNR, CDR2 FQNEAQ (reference sequence). This CDR3 contains 12 residues. DNA for the CDR3: TGTGCCAGCAGCCCCCGGGGTGGAGGCTACACCTTC. Amino acids: CASSPRGGGYTF.

The gene calls are TRBV11-3 and TRBJ2-3; D perhaps matches TRBD1 (6 bases). This CDR3 has 14 amino acids. CDR1 is SGHNT, CDR2 YENEEA, per germline. V was shortened by 5 bases and J by 7 bases, with 16 bases between the two germline ends. The chain's CDR3 is CASSRTQGGNTQYF. The CDR3 coding sequence is TGTGCCAGCAGCCGGACCCAAGGGGGAAATACGCAGTATTTT.

The chain has TRBV3-1 (or the pseudogene TRBV3-2) and TRBJ1-4, with 8 bases identical to TRBD1. CDR1 is LGHDT and CDR2 is YNNKEL in the germline V gene (reference sequence). This CDR3 has 14 amino acids. With V trimmed by 4 bases and J by 8 bases, 6 bases remained unmatched. The CDR3 spells CASSRTGSDEKLFF. DNA for the CDR3: TGTGCCAGCAGCCGGACAGGGAGCGACGAAAAACTGTTTTTT.

The rearrangement joins TRBV6-5 to TRBJ1-1, with D possibly matching TRBD1 (6 bases). From germline, CDR1 is MNHEY and CDR2 SVGAGI. The CDR3 loop spans 15 amino acids. Trimming removed 6 bases from V and 0 bases from J, with 14 bases in between. CDR3 residues: CASREITGLNTEAFF. Written as DNA, the CDR3 is TGTGCCAGCAGGGAGATCACAGGGCTGAACACTGAAGCTTTCTTT.

V is TRBV5-1 and J is TRBJ1-4, with D possibly being TRBD1 (6 bases). In germline, CDR1 is SGHRS, CDR2 YFSETQ. The CDR3 extends over 15 amino acids. V lost 4 bases and J lost 8, with 18 bases in between. The CDR3 here is CASSMVGAGAEKLFF. The CDR3 DNA reads as TGCGCCAGCAGCATGGTGGGGGCCGGGGCCGAAAAACTGTTTTTT.

This chain uses TRBV29-1 with TRBJ1-4; D is undetermined. Germline assignment: CDR1 SQVTM and CDR2 ANQGSEA. Between the trimmed V and J ends, which lost 6 bases and 0 bases, there was a span of 11 bases. This CDR3 contains 14 residues. The CDR3 DNA follows: TGCAGCGTAGCCACCCAAACAACTAATGAAAAACTGTTTTTT. It codes for CSVATQTTNEKLFF.

J is TRBJ2-2 and V is TRBV6-5, with D perhaps TRBD2 (6 bases). Germline V CDR1 and CDR2: MNHEY, SVGAGI. V lost 4 bases, J lost 6 bases, and 12 bases lay in between. The CDR3 spans 14 residues. The CDR3 loop reads CASSFDSGPGELFF. The CDR3 bases are TGTGCCAGCAGTTTTGACAGCGGGCCCGGGGAGCTGTTTTTT.

The chain links TRBV6-6 to TRBJ2-5, with 8 bases matching TRBD1. The germline CDR1 and CDR2 sequences are MNHNY and SVGAGI (reference sequence). The CDR3 extends over 16 amino acids. The junction had 17 bases not matched to a gene; V was cut back by 9 bases and J by 5 bases. The CDR3 is CASNRPGDRQGETQYF. The CDR3 DNA is TGTGCCAGTAACCGACCGGGGGACAGGCAAGGGGAGACCCAGTACTTC.

This clone was counted between two and nine times. The chain carries TRBV19 and TRBJ1-3, with 7 bases lining up with TRBD1. This CDR3 spans 15 amino acids. V lost 4 bases, J lost 2 bases, and 5 bases stayed unmatched. CDR1 and CDR2 from the germline V gene are LNHDA and SQIVND (reference sequence). CDR3 DNA sequence: TGTGCCAGTAGTAACGGACAGGTCACTGGAAACACCATATATTTT. This gives the protein CASSNGQVTGNTIYF.

In DNA, the CDR3 is TGTGCCACCGCCCCCGGGACTGGCACAGATACGCAGTATTTT. This sequence encodes CATAPGTGTDTQYF. V and J are TRBV10-3 and TRBJ2-3; TRBD2 might be the D (6 bases). V dropped 10 bases and J dropped 1 base, with 15 bases sitting between them. The CDR3 extends over 14 amino acids. Germline assignment: CDR1 ENHRY and CDR2 SYGVKD.